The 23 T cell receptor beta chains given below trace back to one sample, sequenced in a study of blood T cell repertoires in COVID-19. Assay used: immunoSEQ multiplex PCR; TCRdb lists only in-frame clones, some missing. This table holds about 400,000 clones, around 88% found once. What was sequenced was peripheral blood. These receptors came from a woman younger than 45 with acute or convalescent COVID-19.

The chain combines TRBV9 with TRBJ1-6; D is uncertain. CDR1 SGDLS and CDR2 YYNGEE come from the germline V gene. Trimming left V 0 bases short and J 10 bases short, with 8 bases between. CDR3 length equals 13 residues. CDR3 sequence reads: CASSVDTDSPLHF. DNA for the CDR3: TGTGCCAGCAGCGTAGATACAGACTCACCCCTCCACTTT.

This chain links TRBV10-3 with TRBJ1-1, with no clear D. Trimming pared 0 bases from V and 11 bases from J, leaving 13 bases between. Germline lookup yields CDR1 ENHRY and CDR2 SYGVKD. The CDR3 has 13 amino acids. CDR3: CAISESFWGAAFF. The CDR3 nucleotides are TGTGCCATCAGTGAGTCATTTTGGGGAGCGGCTTTCTTT.

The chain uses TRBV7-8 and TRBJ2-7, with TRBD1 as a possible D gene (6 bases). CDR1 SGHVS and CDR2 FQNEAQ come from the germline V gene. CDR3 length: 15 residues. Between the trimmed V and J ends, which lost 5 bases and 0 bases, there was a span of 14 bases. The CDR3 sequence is CASSLRGTLSYEQYF. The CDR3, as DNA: TGTGCCAGCAGCCTAAGGGGGACCCTCTCCTACGAGCAGTACTTC.

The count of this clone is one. CDR3 region: CASSESPGELFF. The DNA of the CDR3 is TGTGCCAGCAGTGAAAGCCCCGGGGAGCTGTTTTTT. This chain connects TRBV6-1 to TRBJ2-2; D uncertain. The CDR3 loop spans 12 amino acids. Germline V gives CDR1 MNHNS, CDR2 SASEGT. Trimming took 2 bases from V and 6 from J, leaving 4 bases between them.

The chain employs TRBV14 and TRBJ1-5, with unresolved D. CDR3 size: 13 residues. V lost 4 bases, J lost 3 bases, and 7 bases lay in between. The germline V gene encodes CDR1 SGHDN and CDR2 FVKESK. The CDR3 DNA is TGTGCCAGCAGCCCGGGAACCAATCAGCCCCAGCATTTT. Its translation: CASSPGTNQPQHF.

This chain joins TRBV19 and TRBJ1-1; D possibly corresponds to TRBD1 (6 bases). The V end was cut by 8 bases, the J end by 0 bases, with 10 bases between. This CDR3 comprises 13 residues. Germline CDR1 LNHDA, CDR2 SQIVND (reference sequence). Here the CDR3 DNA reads TGTGCCAGTTTCGGACAGATGAACACTGAAGCTTTCTTT. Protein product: CASFGQMNTEAFF.

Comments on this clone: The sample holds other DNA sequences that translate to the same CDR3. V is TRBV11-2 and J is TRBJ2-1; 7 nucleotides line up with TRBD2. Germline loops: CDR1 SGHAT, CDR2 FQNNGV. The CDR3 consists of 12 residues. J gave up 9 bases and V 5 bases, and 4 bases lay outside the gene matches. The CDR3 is CASSLGGGEQFF. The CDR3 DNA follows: TGTGCCAGCAGCCTGGGCGGGGGTGAGCAGTTCTTC.

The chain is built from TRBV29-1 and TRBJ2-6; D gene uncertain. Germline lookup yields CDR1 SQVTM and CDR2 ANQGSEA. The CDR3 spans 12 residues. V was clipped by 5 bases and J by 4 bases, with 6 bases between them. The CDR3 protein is CSVFEGANVLTF. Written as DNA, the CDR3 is TGCAGCGTTTTTGAGGGGGCCAACGTCCTGACTTTC.

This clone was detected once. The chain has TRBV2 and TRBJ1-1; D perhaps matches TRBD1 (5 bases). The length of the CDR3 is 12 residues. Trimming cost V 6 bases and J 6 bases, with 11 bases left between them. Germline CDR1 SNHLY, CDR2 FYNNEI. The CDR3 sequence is CASSPTGPEAFF. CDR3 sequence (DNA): TGTGCCAGCAGCCCAACAGGACCTGAAGCTTTCTTT.

CDR3 nucleotide sequence: TGCAGTGCCATGATGAGTTACGAGCAGTACTTC. Its translation is CSAMMSYEQYF. V usage is TRBV20-1 and J usage is TRBJ2-7; D not resolved. V was clipped by 6 bases and J by 4 bases, with 10 bases between them. This CDR3 has 11 amino acids. The germline CDR1 and CDR2 sequences are DFQATT and SNEGSKA (reference sequence).

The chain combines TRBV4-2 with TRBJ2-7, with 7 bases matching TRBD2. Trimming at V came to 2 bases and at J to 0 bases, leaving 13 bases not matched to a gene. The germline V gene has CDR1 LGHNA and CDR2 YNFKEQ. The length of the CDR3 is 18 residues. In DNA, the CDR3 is TGTGCCAGCAGCCAACAACCCCCTCGCGGGGGAGCCTCCTACGAGCAGTACTTC. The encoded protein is CASSQQPPRGGASYEQYF.

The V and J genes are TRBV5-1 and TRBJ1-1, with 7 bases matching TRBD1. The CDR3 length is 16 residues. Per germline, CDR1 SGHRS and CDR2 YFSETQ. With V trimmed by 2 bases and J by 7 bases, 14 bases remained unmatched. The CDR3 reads CASSFSRSVTGDEAFF. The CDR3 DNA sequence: TGCGCCAGCAGCTTTTCTCGTTCAGTAACAGGGGATGAAGCTTTCTTT.

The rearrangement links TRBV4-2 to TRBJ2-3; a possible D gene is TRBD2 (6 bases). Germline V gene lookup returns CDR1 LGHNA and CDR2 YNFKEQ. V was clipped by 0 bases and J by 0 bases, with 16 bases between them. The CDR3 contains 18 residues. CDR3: CASSQEFSQGGSTDTQYF. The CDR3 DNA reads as TGTGCCAGCAGCCAAGAGTTTAGTCAGGGAGGTAGCACAGATACGCAGTATTTT.

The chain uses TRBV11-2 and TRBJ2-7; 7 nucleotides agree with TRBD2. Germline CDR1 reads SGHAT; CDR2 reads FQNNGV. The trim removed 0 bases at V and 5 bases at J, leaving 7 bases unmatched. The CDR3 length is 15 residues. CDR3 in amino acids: CASSLDLGGVDEQYF. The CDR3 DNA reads TGTGCCAGCAGCTTAGATCTTGGGGGGGTGGACGAGCAGTACTTC.

CDR3 sequence: CASSLGAPTINTGELFF. In nucleotides, the CDR3 is TGTGCCAGCAGCTTAGGGGCACCTACCATTAACACCGGGGAGCTGTTTTTT. The chain joins TRBV11-2 to TRBJ2-2, with D unresolved. The length of the CDR3 is 17 residues. Trimming stripped 1 base from V and 2 bases from J, with 14 bases between. The V gene's germline CDR1 is SGHAT and CDR2 FQNNGV.

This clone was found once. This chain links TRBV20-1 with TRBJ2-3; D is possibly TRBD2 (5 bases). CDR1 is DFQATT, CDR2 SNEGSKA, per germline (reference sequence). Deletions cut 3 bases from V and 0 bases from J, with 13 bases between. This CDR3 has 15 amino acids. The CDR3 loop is CSASYRWTSTDTQYF. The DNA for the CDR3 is TGCAGTGCTAGTTACAGATGGACTAGCACAGATACGCAGTATTTT.

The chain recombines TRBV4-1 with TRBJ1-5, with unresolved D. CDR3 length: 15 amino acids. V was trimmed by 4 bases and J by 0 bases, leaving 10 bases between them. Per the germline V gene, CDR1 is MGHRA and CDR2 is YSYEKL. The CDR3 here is CASSPGRGSNQPQHF. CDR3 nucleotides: TGCGCCAGCAGCCCGGGTCGGGGTAGCAATCAGCCCCAGCATTTT.

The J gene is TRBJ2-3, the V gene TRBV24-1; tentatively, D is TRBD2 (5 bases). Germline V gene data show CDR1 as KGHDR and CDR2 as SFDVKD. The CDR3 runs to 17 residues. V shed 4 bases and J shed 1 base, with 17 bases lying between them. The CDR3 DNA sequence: TGTGCCACCAGTGACTCCCCGCTCGGGGATCGCACAGATACGCAGTATTTT. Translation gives CATSDSPLGDRTDTQYF.

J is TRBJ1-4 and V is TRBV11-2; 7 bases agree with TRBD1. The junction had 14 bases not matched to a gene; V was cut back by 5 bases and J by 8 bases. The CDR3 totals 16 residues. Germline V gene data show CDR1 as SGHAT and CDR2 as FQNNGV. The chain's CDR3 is CASSTRSTGENEKLFF. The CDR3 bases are TGTGCCAGCAGCACCCGATCCACAGGGGAAAACGAAAAACTGTTTTTT.

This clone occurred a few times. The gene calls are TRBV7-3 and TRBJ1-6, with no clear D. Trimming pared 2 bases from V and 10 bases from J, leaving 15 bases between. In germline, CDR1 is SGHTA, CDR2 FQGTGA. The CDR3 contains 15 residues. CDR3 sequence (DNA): TGTGCCAGCAGCTTATCTGTCAGGTTGGCCTCACCCCTCCACTTT. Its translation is CASSLSVRLASPLHF.

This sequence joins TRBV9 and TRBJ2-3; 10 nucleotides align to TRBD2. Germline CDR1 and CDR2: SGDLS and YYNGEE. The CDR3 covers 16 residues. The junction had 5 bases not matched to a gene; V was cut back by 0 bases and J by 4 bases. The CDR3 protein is CASSVEAGGVSDTQYF. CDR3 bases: TGTGCCAGCAGCGTAGAAGCGGGGGGGGTATCAGATACGCAGTATTTT.

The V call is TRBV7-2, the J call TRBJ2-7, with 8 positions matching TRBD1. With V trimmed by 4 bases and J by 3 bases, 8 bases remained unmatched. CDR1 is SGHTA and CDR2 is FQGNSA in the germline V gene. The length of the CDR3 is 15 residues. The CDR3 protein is CASSSGTGLFYEQYF. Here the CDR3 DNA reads TGTGCCAGCAGCTCCGGGACAGGACTATTCTACGAGCAGTACTTC.

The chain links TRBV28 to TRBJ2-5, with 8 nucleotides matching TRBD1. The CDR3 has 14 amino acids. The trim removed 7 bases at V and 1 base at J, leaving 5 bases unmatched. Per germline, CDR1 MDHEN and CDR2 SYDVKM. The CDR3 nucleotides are TGTGCCAGCACCTCAGGGGGCGGCCAAGAGACCCAGTACTTC. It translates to CASTSGGGQETQYF.